Each of the 27 T cell receptor beta chains below was sequenced from the same sample in a study of blood T cell repertoires in COVID-19. The method was immunoSEQ multiplex PCR; TCRdb's version includes in-frame clones alone and lacks a portion of them. The sample consists of about 140,000 clones, roughly 84% of them appearing once. Sequences were obtained from peripheral blood. The receptors originated from a woman aged 55-69 years with acute or convalescent COVID-19.

V is TRBV30 and J is TRBJ1-1; possibly TRBD1 for D (5 bases). CDR1 is GTSNPN, CDR2 SVGIG, per germline (reference sequence). Trimming removed 4 bases from V and 4 bases from J, with 16 bases in between. This CDR3 spans 14 amino acids. The CDR3 sequence: CAWTPGGVGTEAFF. The CDR3, as DNA: TGTGCCTGGACCCCTGGAGGGGTGGGCACTGAAGCTTTCTTT. The whole variable domain, filled in from reference TRBV30 and TRBJ1-1, reads SQTIHQWPATLVQPVGSPLSLECTVEGTSNPNLYWYRQAAGRGLQLLFYSVGIGQISSEVPQNLSASRPQDRQFILSSKKLLLSDSGFYLCAWTPGGVGTEAFFGQGTRLTVV.

This chain joins TRBV7-8 and TRBJ2-5; 7 bases map to TRBD2. After removal of 5 bases from V and 5 bases from J, the junction contained 8 bases not matched to a gene. The CDR3 is 14 amino acids. Germline V gene sequence: CDR1 SGHVS, CDR2 FQNEAQ. The CDR3 protein is CASSLHGGRETQYF. The CDR3 region has the DNA TGTGCCAGCAGCCTCCACGGGGGGAGGGAGACCCAGTACTTC.

This chain connects TRBV3-1 (or the pseudogene TRBV3-2) to TRBJ1-1; a weak D match, TRBD1 (5 bases). This CDR3 has 14 residues. CDR1 and CDR2 (germline): LGHDT, YNNKEL (reference sequence). V lost 4 bases, J lost 4 bases, and 13 bases lay in between. CDR3 nucleotides: TGTGCCAGCAGCCCTTCGGGGGGGTTCACTGAAGCTTTCTTT. Translated: CASSPSGGFTEAFF.

The CDR3 reads CASIPELHEKLFF. The CDR3 bases are TGTGCCAGCATCCCCGAGTTGCATGAAAAACTGTTTTTT. The chain links TRBV2 to TRBJ1-4; the D is unclear. Germline CDR1 SNHLY, CDR2 FYNNEI. Trimming pared 7 bases from V and 6 bases from J, leaving 12 bases between. The CDR3 length is 13 residues.

This clone appeared once. The chain recombines TRBV28 with TRBJ2-3; 8 bases match TRBD1. Germline V gives CDR1 MDHEN, CDR2 SYDVKM. The CDR3 length is 15 residues. V was pared by 2 bases and J by 1 base, with 2 bases of the junction left unmatched. The CDR3 sequence is CASSLADRGTDTQYF. The CDR3 nucleotides read TGTGCCAGCAGTTTAGCGGACAGGGGCACAGATACGCAGTATTTT.

The chain carries TRBV7-6 and TRBJ1-3; 7 bases map to TRBD1. Germline V gene sequence: CDR1 SGHVS, CDR2 FNYEAQ. The CDR3 contains 14 residues. Trimming took 3 bases from V and 3 from J; bases not matched to a gene: 2. Here the CDR3 reads CASSLGQLGNTIYF. CDR3 nucleotide sequence: TGTGCCAGCAGCTTGGGACAGCTTGGAAACACCATATATTTT.

The chain links TRBV9 to TRBJ2-7; D unclear. The CDR3 length is 14 residues. Germline assignment: CDR1 SGDLS and CDR2 YYNGEE. V lost 0 bases and J 2 bases, leaving 9 bases between the germline ends. CDR3 in DNA: TGTGCCAGCAGCGTAGAACCTGGGCCCTACGAGCAGTACTTC. This codes for CASSVEPGPYEQYF. Together with reference TRBV9 and TRBJ2-7, the CDR3 gives the full variable domain: DSGVTQTPKHLITATGQRVTLRCSPRSGDLSVYWYQQSLDQGLQFLIQYYNGEERAKGNILERFSAQQFPDLHSELNLSSLELGDSALYFCASSVEPGPYEQYFGPGTRLTVT.

The rearrangement uses TRBV28 and TRBJ1-1; 8 bases fit TRBD1. Per germline, CDR1 MDHEN and CDR2 SYDVKM. The CDR3 is 14 residues long. V was clipped by 5 bases and J by 6 bases; unmatched bases: 8. CDR3 amino acids: CASSKTGGTPEAFF. The CDR3 nucleotides are TGTGCCAGCAGTAAAACAGGGGGTACCCCTGAAGCTTTCTTT. Looking up the rest from reference TRBV28 and TRBJ1-1 gives the full variable domain: DVKVTQSSRYLVKRTGEKVFLECVQDMDHENMFWYRQDPGLGLRLIYFSYDVKMKEKGDIPEGYSVSREKKERFSLILESASTNQTSMYLCASSKTGGTPEAFFGQGTRLTVV.

This chain joins TRBV24-1 and TRBJ2-3; TRBD2 aligns across 7 bases. The germline V gene has CDR1 KGHDR and CDR2 SFDVKD. CDR3 size: 18 residues. Germline trimming cut 0 bases from V and 0 bases from J; bases unmatched to any gene: 8. CDR3: CATSDLQTSLGSTDTQYF. The CDR3 nucleotides are TGTGCCACCAGTGATTTGCAGACTAGCTTGGGGAGCACAGATACGCAGTATTTT.

The V gene is TRBV3-1 (or the pseudogene TRBV3-2), the J gene TRBJ2-7, with 13 bases identical to TRBD2. The CDR3 runs to 17 residues. The V gene's germline CDR1 is LGHDT and CDR2 YNNKEL (reference sequence). J lost 0 bases, V lost 4 bases, and 6 bases had no gene match. CDR3 DNA sequence: TGTGCCAGCAGCCTGCGACTAGCGGGGGGTCCCTCCTACGAGCAGTACTTC. As protein: CASSLRLAGGPSYEQYF.

The chain links TRBV27 to TRBJ1-6; D is perhaps TRBD1 (5 bases). Germline V gene sequence: CDR1 MNHEY, CDR2 SMNVEV (reference sequence). V lost 1 base and J 6 bases, leaving 10 bases between the germline ends. The CDR3 runs to 15 residues. CDR3 nucleotides: TGTGCCAGCAGTTTATTCGGGGGAGGTAATTCACCCCTCCACTTT. Amino acids: CASSLFGGGNSPLHF.

The J gene is TRBJ1-1, the V gene TRBV11-1; D not resolved. The CDR3 has 13 amino acids. CDR1 and CDR2 (germline): SGHAT, FQDESV (reference sequence). The ends were cut back, 0 bases at V and 1 base at J, with 3 bases in the middle. The CDR3 loop is CASSLARNTEAFF. The DNA for the CDR3 is TGTGCCAGCAGCTTAGCCAGGAACACTGAAGCTTTCTTT.

The J gene is TRBJ2-7, the V gene TRBV10-3; D may be TRBD2 (6 bases). Looked up from germline, CDR1 is ENHRY and CDR2 is SYGVKD. The CDR3 has 13 residues. The V and J ends lost 10 bases and 5 bases respectively, with 18 bases between them. CDR3 amino acids: CATRGGERDEQYF. The CDR3 bases are TGTGCCACGCGAGGCGGGGAGAGGGACGAGCAGTACTTC.

The J gene is TRBJ2-7, the V gene TRBV11-3, with D tentatively TRBD2 (5 bases). The CDR3 has 14 amino acids. The germline CDR1 and CDR2 sequences are SGHNT and YENEEA. V lost 1 base and J 4 bases, leaving 11 bases between the germline ends. In DNA form, the CDR3 reads TGTGCCAGCAGCTTAGGGGCTAGCTGGTACGAGCAGTACTTC. Encoded protein: CASSLGASWYEQYF. Using reference TRBV11-3 and TRBJ2-7 for the parts outside the CDR3, the full variable domain is EAGVVQSPRYKIIEKKQPVAFWCNPISGHNTLYWYLQNLGQGPELLIRYENEEAVDDSQLPKDRFSAERLKGVDSTLKIQPAELGDSAVYLCASSLGASWYEQYFGPGTRLTVT.

In its sample, this clone was seen once. The gene calls are TRBV10-3 and TRBJ2-2; 8 bases are shared with TRBD2. Germline V lookup: CDR1 ENHRY, CDR2 SYGVKD. The CDR3 totals 17 residues. Trimming at V came to 8 bases and at J to 3 bases, leaving 14 bases not matched to a gene. The CDR3 DNA is TGTGCCATCGGGGCTCGCGGGGGGTCCGCAGACACCGGGGAGCTGTTTTTT. This gives the protein CAIGARGGSADTGELFF.

The chain combines TRBV6-5 with TRBJ2-7, with a possible D match to TRBD2 (6 bases). The V and J ends lost 7 bases and 6 bases respectively, with 22 bases between them. In germline, CDR1 is MNHEY, CDR2 SVGAGI. This CDR3 has 15 amino acids. CDR3 nucleotide sequence: TGTGCCAGCAAAAACCCGGGACTCCAGACCGGCGAGCAGTACTTC. It translates to CASKNPGLQTGEQYF.

The V and J genes are TRBV11-3 and TRBJ1-1; 7 nucleotides match TRBD1. This CDR3 is 12 amino acids long. V dropped 10 bases and J dropped 11; count of bases not matched to a gene: 13. The germline gives CDR1 SGHNT, CDR2 YENEEA. CDR3 in DNA: TGTGCCACAGAGACAGGGACGGGATTGGCTTTCTTT. Amino acid sequence: CATETGTGLAFF.

CDR3 DNA sequence: TGCGCCAGCAGTCAATCCTGGCGGAACTATGGCTACACCTTC. It translates to CASSQSWRNYGYTF. The chain couples TRBV23-1 to TRBJ1-2; D remains unclear. TRBV23-1 falls under the ORF class, with uncertain function. The CDR3 is made up of 14 amino acids. V was cut by 0 bases and J by 2 bases, with 7 bases left in between.

This clone was detected once. The J gene is TRBJ1-4, the V gene TRBV6-5; no definite D call. CDR1 MNHEY and CDR2 SVGAGI come from the germline V gene. The CDR3 is 14 amino acids. V lost 8 bases, J lost 7 bases, and 17 bases lay in between. The CDR3 nucleotides read TGTGCCAGCGGCAGAGGGAGCCAAGGTGAAAAACTGTTTTTT. Its translation: CASGRGSQGEKLFF.

The rearrangement links TRBV19 to TRBJ1-3, with 9 bases identical to TRBD1. The ends lost 3 bases at V and 7 bases at J; junction bases unmatched: 13. The CDR3 is 17 residues long. Looked up from germline, CDR1 is LNHDA and CDR2 is SQIVND (reference sequence). CDR3 sequence reads: CASSIPGTGRITNTIYF. The CDR3, as DNA: TGTGCCAGTAGTATCCCCGGGACAGGGCGAATTACGAACACCATATATTTT.

The chain carries TRBV14 and TRBJ2-7; the D gene is possibly TRBD2 (6 bases). V was trimmed by 1 base and J by 7 bases, leaving 11 bases between them. The CDR3 is 13 amino acids. Germline CDR1 SGHDN, CDR2 FVKESK. DNA of the CDR3: TGTGCCAGCAGCCAAGGACTAGTTGGTGAGCAGTACTTC. It is translated as CASSQGLVGEQYF. The complete variable domain, with remaining parts taken from reference TRBV14 and TRBJ2-7, reads EAGVTQFPSHSVIEKGQTVTLRCDPISGHDNLYWYRRVMGKEIKFLLHFVKESKQDESGMPNNRFLAERTGGTYSTLKVQPAELEDSGVYFCASSQGLVGEQYFGPGTRLTVT.

The V and J genes are TRBV2 and TRBJ2-3, with 11 bases that match TRBD2. V lost 3 bases, J lost 4 bases, and 3 bases stayed unmatched. The CDR3 loop spans 15 amino acids. The V gene's germline CDR1 is SNHLY and CDR2 FYNNEI. The CDR3 is CASSETSGESDTQYF. The CDR3 nucleotides are TGTGCCAGCAGTGAGACTAGCGGGGAATCAGATACGCAGTATTTT.

The chain links TRBV28 to TRBJ1-2, with D possibly being TRBD1 (5 bases). The CDR3 covers 14 residues. CDR1 MDHEN and CDR2 SYDVKM come from the germline V gene. Trimming removed 6 bases from V and 7 bases from J, with 18 bases in between. As DNA, the CDR3 is TGTGCCAGCAGAGCGACGACAGCACCTCTTGGCTACACCTTC. This gives the protein CASRATTAPLGYTF.

V usage is TRBV28 and J usage is TRBJ1-1; tentatively, D is TRBD1 (6 bases). CDR3 length equals 15 residues. Deletions cut 3 bases from V and 4 bases from J, with 15 bases between. Germline lookup yields CDR1 MDHEN and CDR2 SYDVKM. CDR3 in amino acids: CASSFGDTRRTEAFF. The CDR3 DNA reads TGTGCCAGCAGTTTTGGGGACACAAGGCGCACTGAAGCTTTCTTT.

The chain uses TRBV7-2 and TRBJ2-3; 8 nucleotides align to TRBD2. J lost 10 bases, V lost 1 base, and 10 bases had no gene match. Germline CDR1 SGHTA, CDR2 FQGNSA. This CDR3 is built from 15 residues. CDR3 DNA sequence: TGTGCCAGCAGCTTAGGAACTAGCGGCTTGATCGCGCAGTATTTT. Residues: CASSLGTSGLIAQYF. The entire variable domain, with the rest obtained from reference TRBV7-2 and TRBJ2-3, is as follows: GAGVSQSPSNKVTEKGKDVELRCDPISGHTALYWYRQSLGQGLEFLIYFQGNSAPDKSGLPSDRFSAERTGGSVSTLTIQRTQQEDSAVYLCASSLGTSGLIAQYFGPGTRLTVL.

The rearrangement joins TRBV5-1 to TRBJ2-2; no reliable D call. With 4 bases removed from V and 0 bases from J, the gap between germline ends came to 7 bases. Germline CDR1 SGHRS, CDR2 YFSETQ. The length of the CDR3 is 14 residues. In nucleotides, the CDR3 is TGCGCCAGCAGCCCACACACGAACACCGGGGAGCTGTTTTTT. It is translated as CASSPHTNTGELFF. The complete variable domain, with remaining parts taken from reference TRBV5-1 and TRBJ2-2, reads KAGVTQTPRYLIKTRGQQVTLSCSPISGHRSVSWYQQTPGQGLQFLFEYFSETQRNKGNFPGRFSGRQFSNSRSEMNVSTLELGDSALYLCASSPHTNTGELFFGEGSRLTVL.

The chain links TRBV5-6 to TRBJ2-5, with unresolved D. There are 14 residues in the CDR3. Trimming stripped 1 base from V and 5 bases from J, with 12 bases between. Germline assignment: CDR1 SGHDT and CDR2 YYEEEE. The CDR3 sequence is CASSLTHNGETQYF. For the CDR3, the DNA is TGTGCCAGCAGCTTGACACACAACGGGGAGACCCAGTACTTC.